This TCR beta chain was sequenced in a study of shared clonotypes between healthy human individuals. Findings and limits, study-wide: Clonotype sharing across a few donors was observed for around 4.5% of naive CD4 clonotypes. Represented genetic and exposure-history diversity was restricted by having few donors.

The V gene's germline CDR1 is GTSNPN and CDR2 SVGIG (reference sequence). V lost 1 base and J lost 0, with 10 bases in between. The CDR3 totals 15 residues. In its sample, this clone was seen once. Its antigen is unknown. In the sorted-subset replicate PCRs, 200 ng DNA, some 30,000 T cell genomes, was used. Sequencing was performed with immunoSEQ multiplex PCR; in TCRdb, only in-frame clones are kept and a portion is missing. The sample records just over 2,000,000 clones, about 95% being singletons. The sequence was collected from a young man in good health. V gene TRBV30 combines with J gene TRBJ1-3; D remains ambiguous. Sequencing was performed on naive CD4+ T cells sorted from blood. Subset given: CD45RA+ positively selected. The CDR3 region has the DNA TGTGCCTGGAGTGGAGACATCAACTCTGGAAACACCATATATTTT. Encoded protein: CAWSGDINSGNTIYF.